This entry lists 23 T cell receptor beta chains sequenced from one sample in a study of glioma-infiltrating T cells after dendritic cell vaccination. TCRdb keeps only in-frame clones here, not all; method: immunoSEQ multiplex PCR. The top ten clones hold about 8% of a sample with approximately 36,000 clones, 82% of them seen once. The sample consisted of blood, taken before dendritic cell vaccination. The receptors stem from a human donor with glioblastoma.

A note on this clone: This CDR3 is also generated by other DNA sequences in the sample. This chain links TRBV5-1 with TRBJ1-6, with TRBD1 as a possible D gene (5 bases). Germline CDR1 reads SGHRS; CDR2 reads YFSETQ. This CDR3 region has 18 residues. V was trimmed by 0 bases and J by 2 bases, leaving 15 bases between them. CDR3 nucleotide sequence: TGCGCCAGCAGCTTGGCCTTCTCCGACAGAACCTATAATTCACCCCTCCACTTT. Its protein is CASSLAFSDRTYNSPLHF.

This chain joins TRBV27 and TRBJ1-5; D is ambiguous. CDR1 and CDR2 (germline): MNHEY, SMNVEV (reference sequence). Trimming stripped 0 bases from V and 3 bases from J, with 12 bases between. The CDR3 runs 16 residues. Here the CDR3 reads CASSLSGSGFNQPQHF. In nucleotides, the CDR3 is TGTGCCAGCAGTTTATCGGGATCGGGATTCAATCAGCCCCAGCATTTT.

This rearrangement joins TRBV11-2 to TRBJ2-2; 8 positions match TRBD1. The CDR3 has 17 residues. J was trimmed by 5 bases and V by 3 bases; bases with no gene match: 11. Per the germline V gene, CDR1 is SGHAT and CDR2 is FQNNGV. This CDR3 is CASSLQGARLMTGELFF. For the CDR3, the DNA is TGTGCCAGCAGCTTGCAGGGGGCAAGGTTGATGACCGGGGAGCTGTTTTTT. The full variable domain, its missing parts supplied by reference TRBV11-2 and TRBJ2-2, is EAGVAQSPRYKIIEKRQSVAFWCNPISGHATLYWYQQILGQGPKLLIQFQNNGVVDDSQLPKDRFSAERLKGVDSTLKIQPAKLEDSAVYLCASSLQGARLMTGELFFGEGSRLTVL.

In the case of this clone: Other DNA sequences in this specimen translate into the identical CDR3. V usage is TRBV4-1 and J usage is TRBJ2-7, with D possibly TRBD1 on 5 matching bases. Trimming cost V 1 base and J 5 bases, with 18 bases left between them. The germline gives CDR1 MGHRA, CDR2 YSYEKL. This CDR3 spans 16 amino acids. The CDR3 spells CASSQGDRGTFDEQYF. As DNA, the CDR3 is TGCGCCAGCAGCCAAGGTGATAGGGGTACATTTGACGAGCAGTACTTC.

The chain couples TRBV4-2 to TRBJ2-3, with 9 bases matching TRBD2. The V gene's germline CDR1 is LGHNA and CDR2 YNFKEQ. The CDR3 has 16 residues. V shed 1 base and J 3 bases; nucleotides not matched to a gene: 5. The CDR3 here is CASSQGTSERTDTQYF. Written as DNA, the CDR3 is TGTGCCAGCAGCCAAGGGACTAGCGAGAGGACAGATACGCAGTATTTT.

The rearrangement links TRBV25-1 to TRBJ1-3, with TRBD1 as a possible D gene (6 bases). Trimming shortened V by 1 base and J by 2 bases, and 15 bases separated the two germline ends. CDR3 length equals 17 residues. Germline CDR1 and CDR2: MGHDK and SYGVNS. Written as DNA, the CDR3 is TGTGCCAGCAGTGAATCAAAAGACAGGAGGACTGGAAACACCATATATTTT. This gives the protein CASSESKDRRTGNTIYF.

The CDR3 DNA reads TGTGCCAGCAGCGCAGGGACAGCTAACTATGGCTACACCTTC. Encoded protein: CASSAGTANYGYTF. The V gene is TRBV13, the J gene TRBJ1-2; 7 bases agree with TRBD1. Germline CDR1 and CDR2: PRHDT and FYEKMQ (reference sequence). There are 14 residues in the CDR3. V lost 5 bases, J lost 0 bases, and 3 bases stayed unmatched.

The rearrangement uses TRBV5-4 and TRBJ2-3, with 8 nucleotides matching TRBD2. The CDR3 spans 16 residues. V was clipped by 2 bases and J by 2 bases; unmatched bases: 7. Germline assignment: CDR1 SGHNT and CDR2 YYREEE (reference sequence). CDR3 in amino acids: CASSLGLAGNTDTQYF. CDR3 nucleotide sequence: TGTGCCAGCAGCTTAGGTCTAGCGGGTAACACAGATACGCAGTATTTT.

J is TRBJ2-5 and V is TRBV21-1; the D call TRBD2 from the table was never checked on the DNA. TRBV21-1 is a pseudogene. The CDR3 length is 16 residues. The CDR3 nucleotides are TGTGCCAGCAGCAATGGACAGCGGGGGGGCCGGGAGACCCAGTACTTC. Translating it yields CASSNGQRGGRETQYF.

V and J are TRBV5-1 and TRBJ2-1, with 9 bases lining up with TRBD1. Germline V lookup: CDR1 SGHRS, CDR2 YFSETQ. V lost 5 bases and J lost 0; bases outside the gene matches: 6. The CDR3 length is 16 residues. CDR3 DNA sequence: TGCGCCAGCAGTTTACAGGGGGCAAGCTCCTACAATGAGCAGTTCTTC. Its protein is CASSLQGASSYNEQFF.

This clone was observed once. The chain has TRBV7-9 and TRBJ1-2; D is possibly TRBD1 (5 bases). This CDR3 has 17 amino acids. In germline, CDR1 is SEHNR, CDR2 FQNEAQ (reference sequence). Between the trimmed V and J ends, which lost 2 bases and 3 bases, there was a span of 19 bases. CDR3 protein: CASSLKGRRARDYGYTF. CDR3 sequence (DNA): TGTGCCAGCAGCTTAAAAGGACGCAGAGCCAGGGACTATGGCTACACCTTC.

The chain carries TRBV6-4 and TRBJ2-5, with a tentative D call TRBD2 (6 bases). Germline assignment: CDR1 MRHNA and CDR2 SNTAGT. Trimming took 2 bases from V and 4 from J, leaving 14 bases between them. The CDR3 is 15 residues long. CDR3 sequence (DNA): TGTGCCAGCAGTGACGCGGGAACTACTGGAGAGACCCAGTACTTC. This gives the protein CASSDAGTTGETQYF.

J is TRBJ2-1 and V is TRBV4-3; 9 bases fit TRBD1. Losses at the gene ends were 1 base for V and 8 bases for J; bases not matched to a gene: 3. CDR3 length: 14 residues. Germline V gene lookup returns CDR1 LGHNA and CDR2 YSLEER. The CDR3 DNA is TGCGCCAGCAGCCAAGGGACAGGGGTCGATGAGCAGTTCTTC. This codes for CASSQGTGVDEQFF.

CDR3: CASSERGGQETQYF. In DNA, the CDR3 is TGTGCCAGCAGTGAGCGGGGGGGCCAAGAGACCCAGTACTTC. This chain connects TRBV6-4 to TRBJ2-5, with 9 bases identical to TRBD2. Germline-derived CDR1 and CDR2 are MRHNA and SNTAGT. J lost 1 base, V lost 3 bases, and 0 bases had no gene match. This CDR3 contains 14 residues.

The V call is TRBV4-2, the J call TRBJ2-7; D unresolved. CDR1 and CDR2 (germline): LGHNA, YNFKEQ. This CDR3 is built from 13 residues. V shed 1 base and J shed 4 bases, with 8 bases lying between them. CDR3 DNA: TGTGCCAGCAGCCAAGCAGTCCAGTACGAGCAGTACTTC. Amino acids: CASSQAVQYEQYF.

The V call is TRBV12-2, the J call TRBJ1-4; the DNA was not compared with TRBD1, the D call given in the table. TRBV12-2 is an annotated pseudogene. The CDR3 extends over 19 amino acids. CDR3 protein: CASRLSRDRGCPTNEKLFF. The CDR3 coding sequence is TGTGCAAGTCGCTTATCCCGGGACAGGGGATGTCCAACTAATGAAAAACTGTTTTTT.

The rearrangement links TRBV30 to TRBJ2-7; 8 positions match TRBD1. The V segment lost 2 bases and the J segment 1 base; nucleotides outside the gene matches: 4. Germline V gives CDR1 GTSNPN, CDR2 SVGIG (reference sequence). This CDR3 contains 14 residues. CDR3 sequence (DNA): TGTGCCTGGAGTCCCGGGACAGGTTCCTACGAGCAGTACTTC. The encoded protein is CAWSPGTGSYEQYF.

The count of this clone is one. The gene calls are TRBV29-1 and TRBJ2-2, with D possibly matching TRBD1 (5 bases). In germline, CDR1 is SQVTM, CDR2 ANQGSEA. The CDR3 sequence is 13 residues long. Trimming stripped 5 bases from V and 5 bases from J, with 12 bases between. Here the CDR3 DNA reads TGCAGCGTTTCGCAGGGATGGACCGGGGAGCTGTTTTTT. Translated, it gives CSVSQGWTGELFF.

The DNA for the CDR3 is TGCGCCAGCAGCGAGGACAGTGCTAACTATGGCTACACCTTC. It translates to CASSEDSANYGYTF. The J gene is TRBJ1-2, the V gene TRBV5-1; weak D call: TRBD1 (6 bases). The CDR3 is 14 amino acids. Germline loops: CDR1 SGHRS, CDR2 YFSETQ. With 4 bases removed from V and 0 bases from J, the gap between germline ends came to 10 bases.

V gene TRBV2 combines with J gene TRBJ2-7, with 8 nucleotides matching TRBD1. Per germline, CDR1 SNHLY and CDR2 FYNNEI. This CDR3 has 14 residues. V trimming: 1 base; J trimming: 1 base; junction bases outside the gene matches: 0. CDR3 protein: CASSEGQGSYEQYF. The CDR3 DNA is TGTGCCAGCAGTGAAGGACAGGGGTCCTACGAGCAGTACTTC. The full variable domain, with the rest looked up from reference TRBV2 and TRBJ2-7, is EPEVTQTPSHQVTQMGQEVILRCVPISNHLYFYWYRQILGQKVEFLVSFYNNEISEKSEIFDDQFSVERPDGSNFTLKIRSTKLEDSAMYFCASSEGQGSYEQYFGPGTRLTVT.

The genes are TRBV4-3 and TRBJ1-1, with 9 bases aligning to TRBD1. This CDR3 is 15 amino acids long. Trimming at V came to 2 bases and at J to 4 bases, leaving 5 bases not matched to a gene. Germline V gene data show CDR1 as LGHNA and CDR2 as YSLEER. CDR3 sequence (DNA): TGCGCCAGCAGCCAACGGACAGGGGCGAGCACTGAAGCTTTCTTT. Translation: CASSQRTGASTEAFF.

The chain joins TRBV4-3 to TRBJ2-5, with D possibly matching TRBD1 (7 bases). This CDR3 is built from 15 residues. The V end was cut by 4 bases, the J end by 4 bases, with 16 bases between. Germline V gene lookup returns CDR1 LGHNA and CDR2 YSLEER. The CDR3 coding sequence is TGCGCCAGCAGCCCCTCCGGAGGGGGCGGAGAGACCCAGTACTTC. The encoded protein is CASSPSGGGGETQYF.

J is TRBJ2-7 and V is TRBV29-1; tentative D call: TRBD2 (6 bases). Germline CDR1 SQVTM, CDR2 ANQGSEA. CDR3 length: 13 amino acids. Trimming took off 4 bases at V and 2 bases at J, with 12 bases between the two ends. The CDR3 DNA reads as TGCAGCGTTGTGAGGGCGGGGACCTACGAGCAGTACTTC. Protein product: CSVVRAGTYEQYF.